The rows below give T cell receptor beta chains drawn from one sample of a study of T cell responses to AZD1222 COVID-19 vaccine. The table came from immunoSEQ multiplex PCR; TCRdb's copy has only in-frame clones and leaves some out. The table lists about 180,000 clones, 85% to 95% of them singletons. The material sequenced was peripheral blood, taken on day 0 of AZD1222 vaccination. These receptor sequences come from an adult in good health. The CDR3 runs from the conserved cysteine through the conserved F or W. The D gene is left open where the match is weak. Size is stated for part of the rows, as once, few or many counts, or as a class when the clone is expanded.

clone_size j_call v_call d_call cdr3_aa cdr3_nt
- TRBJ1-1 TRBV7-9 - CASSIFSTEAFF TGTGCCAGCAGCATCTTTAGCACTGAAGCTTTCTTT
once TRBJ2-5 TRBV11-2 - CASSLGWAQYF TGTGCCAGCAGCTTAGGGTGGGCCCAGTACTTC
- TRBJ2-1 TRBV10-3 - CAISADEYSKQFF TGTGCCATCAGTGCAGATGAGTATTCTAAGCAGTTCTTC
few TRBJ2-1 TRBV14 TRBD1 CASSQEVAGGTYNEQFF TGTGCCAGCAGCCAAGAGGTCGCAGGGGGTACCTACAATGAGCAGTTCTTC
- TRBJ2-1 TRBV2 - CASSVRVNEQFF TGTGCCAGCAGTGTCAGGGTGAATGAGCAGTTCTTC
- TRBJ1-4 TRBV2 TRBD1 CASRGDRVNEKLFF TGTGCCAGCAGGGGGGACAGGGTAAATGAAAAACTGTTTTTT
- TRBJ2-5 TRBV18 - CASSPLYRETLETQYF TGTGCCAGCTCACCACTTTACAGGGAGACCTTGGAGACCCAGTACTTC
- TRBJ1-1 TRBV3-1/TRBV3-2 TRBD1 CASSRTGGENTEAFF TGTGCCAGCAGCAGGACAGGGGGTGAGAACACTGAAGCTTTCTTT
- TRBJ1-1 TRBV7-8 - CASSHPPGQVDFMNTEAFF TGTGCCAGCAGCCATCCTCCGGGGCAGGTGGATTTCATGAACACTGAAGCTTTCTTT
- TRBJ2-7 TRBV11-2 TRBD2 CASSLDLAGGGSYEQYF TGTGCCAGCAGCTTAGATCTGGCGGGAGGGGGCTCCTACGAGCAGTACTTC
once TRBJ1-4 TRBV27 - CASSLTGFEKLFF TGTGCCAGCAGTTTAACCGGATTCGAAAAACTGTTTTTT
once TRBJ1-5 TRBV9 TRBD1 CASSPQGGQPQHF TGTGCCAGCAGCCCCCAGGGGGGGCAGCCCCAGCATTTT
- TRBJ2-3 TRBV3-1/TRBV3-2 - CASSYDPTSTDTQYF TGTGCCAGCAGCTACGACCCGACTAGCACAGATACGCAGTATTTT
- TRBJ2-5 TRBV2 - CASALDPLAQQETQYF TGTGCCAGCGCCTTAGATCCGCTAGCGCAGCAAGAGACCCAGTACTTC
- TRBJ2-3 TRBV15 - CATSRDLGGTDTQYF TGTGCCACCAGCAGAGATCTAGGGGGCACAGATACGCAGTATTTT
- TRBJ1-5 TRBV28 - CASSLGLKWGYQPQHF TGTGCCAGCAGTCTTGGACTCAAATGGGGCTATCAGCCCCAGCATTTT
- TRBJ1-5 TRBV6-1 TRBD1 CASSGQGVRGNQPQHF TGTGCCAGCAGTGGACAGGGGGTTAGGGGCAATCAGCCCCAGCATTTT
- TRBJ1-2 TRBV3-1/TRBV3-2 - CASSQDRRVHYYGYTF TGTGCCAGCAGCCAAGATCGGAGGGTGCACTACTATGGCTACACCTTC
- TRBJ1-5 TRBV27 TRBD1 CASSSGTANQPQHF TGTGCCAGCAGTTCCGGGACAGCGAATCAGCCCCAGCATTTT
- TRBJ1-3 TRBV10-3 - CAISEFVGGSGNTIYF TGTGCCATCAGTGAGTTTGTAGGAGGGTCTGGAAACACCATATATTTT
- TRBJ2-5 TRBV11-2 - CASSFSWRETQYF TGTGCCAGCAGCTTTAGCTGGCGGGAGACCCAGTACTTC
- TRBJ1-1 TRBV19 - CASSPSEMGLNTEAFF TGTGCCAGTAGCCCCTCTGAAATGGGGCTGAACACTGAAGCTTTCTTT
- TRBJ2-1 TRBV19 TRBD2 CASKMVAGRDEQFF TGTGCCAGTAAGATGGTAGCGGGTCGGGATGAGCAGTTCTTC
- TRBJ1-5 TRBV30 - CAWTGGDGTNQPQHF TGTGCCTGGACCGGGGGGGATGGCACCAATCAGCCCCAGCATTTT
- TRBJ2-1 TRBV4-2 - CASSQDPYNEQFF TGTGCCAGCAGCCAAGATCCTTACAATGAGCAGTTCTTC
- TRBJ1-4 TRBV18 - CASSPASTNEKLFF TGTGCCAGCTCACCGGCATCAACTAATGAAAAACTGTTTTTT
- TRBJ1-1 TRBV4-1 - CASSQGGYMNTEAFF TGCGCCAGCAGCCAAGGAGGTTATATGAACACTGAAGCTTTCTTT
once TRBJ2-3 TRBV5-1 - CASSLVTSPNTDTQYF TGCGCCAGCAGCTTGGTGACGTCTCCTAACACAGATACGCAGTATTTT
- TRBJ2-1 TRBV5-6 TRBD2 CASSFRTSGTYNEQFF TGTGCCAGCAGCTTCCGAACTAGCGGGACCTACAATGAGCAGTTCTTC
- TRBJ1-2 TRBV5-4 TRBD1 CASSSGTGGGNYGYTF TGTGCCAGCAGCTCCGGGACAGGGGGCGGGAACTATGGCTACACCTTC
- TRBJ2-7 TRBV29-1 - CSVAGVQYEQYF TGCAGCGTTGCAGGGGTTCAGTACGAGCAGTACTTC
few TRBJ2-2 TRBV9 - CASSAPANTGELFF TGTGCCAGCAGCGCCCCAGCGAACACCGGGGAGCTGTTTTTT
- TRBJ1-1 TRBV30 - CASGQYTEAFF TGTGCCTCCGGACAGTACACTGAAGCTTTCTTT
once TRBJ2-7 TRBV27 - CASSFGFSYEQYF TGTGCCAGCAGTTTTGGGTTCTCCTACGAGCAGTACTTC